A single sample gave rise to the 21 T cell receptor beta chains below, sequenced in a study of blood T cells in healthy people across ages. The use of a sample-barcoded 5' primer and a J-beta primer mix characterized a second PCR of roughly 7 to 12 cycles. TCRdb reanalysed the 5' RACE reads using MiXCR and keeps one entry per CDR3 protein. The sample includes roughly 1.4 million distinct CDR3 sequences, around 59% seen only once; the top ten take over 6.5%. The sequenced sample consisted of blood. The receptor source for this set is a man aged 18 to 35 in good health.

V gene TRBV29-1 combines with J gene TRBJ1-4; a possible D gene is TRBD1 (5 bases). V lost 4 bases to trimming and J lost 4 bases, with 10 bases between them. Germline CDR1 and CDR2: SQVTM and ANQGSEA. The CDR3 extends over 13 amino acids. Written as DNA, the CDR3 is TGCAGCGTTGCACAGGTGATTAATGAAAAACTGTTTTTT. Translation: CSVAQVINEKLFF. Full variable domain (remainder filled in from reference TRBV29-1 and TRBJ1-4): SAVISQKPSRDICQRGTSLTIQCQVDSQVTMMFWYRQQPGQSLTLIATANQGSEATYESGFVIDKFPISRPNLTFSTLTVSNMSPEDSSIYLCSVAQVINEKLFFGSGTQLSVL.

About this clonotype: One junction end disagrees with the germline gene, perhaps due to a read error. The chain employs TRBV4-1 and TRBJ2-1, with D unresolved. Germline V lookup: CDR1 MGHRA, CDR2 YSYEKL. The CDR3 covers 14 residues. CDR3 sequence (DNA): TGCGCCAACAGCCACGATACAGCCTACAATGAGCAGTTCTTC. It codes for CANSHDTAYNEQFF.

V and J are TRBV29-1 and TRBJ2-1, with 12 bases matching TRBD2. The CDR3 totals 12 residues. The junction had 1 base not matched to a gene; V was cut back by 6 bases and J by 7 bases. The germline gives CDR1 SQVTM, CDR2 ANQGSEA. The CDR3 DNA sequence: TGCAGCGTCGGACTAGCGGGGAATGAGCAGTTCTTC. Translated: CSVGLAGNEQFF.

This clonotype showed up just once. The J gene is TRBJ2-1, the V gene TRBV12-3 or TRBV12-4; TRBD2 matches at 12 bases. Losses at the gene ends were 4 bases for V and 5 bases for J; bases not matched to a gene: 6. The CDR3 is 16 amino acids. The CDR3 region is CASSSSTSGSHNEQFF. Written as DNA, the CDR3 is TGTGCCAGCAGTTCATCGACTAGCGGGAGTCACAATGAGCAGTTCTTC.

The chain has TRBV10-3 and TRBJ2-1; maybe TRBD2 (5 bases). V was shortened by 0 bases and J by 5 bases, with 14 bases between the two germline ends. The CDR3 extends over 16 amino acids. Germline values: CDR1 ENHRY, CDR2 SYGVKD. The CDR3 loop reads CAISESVSSGDNEQFF. The CDR3 nucleotides are TGTGCCATCAGTGAGTCGGTCAGCAGCGGCGACAATGAGCAGTTCTTC.

This clonotype was seen once. This sequence joins TRBV9 and TRBJ2-4, with 8 bases fitting TRBD2. The DNA end favors TRBJ2-5, so the J call may be wrong. Germline V lookup: CDR1 SGDLS, CDR2 YYNGEE. The CDR3 covers 16 residues. DNA of the CDR3: TGTGCCAGCAGCGCGTTTCGGGGGGGGAACCAAGAGACCCAGTACTTC. It specifies CASSAFRGGNQETQYF.

The rearrangement links TRBV10-3 to TRBJ2-3, with 9 bases fitting TRBD2. Per germline, CDR1 ENHRY and CDR2 SYGVKD. The CDR3 loop spans 15 amino acids. The ends lost 10 bases at V and 2 bases at J; junction bases unmatched: 10. The chain's CDR3 is CATSTAGGPTDTQYF. The DNA of the CDR3 is TGTGCCACCTCGACTGCGGGGGGGCCCACAGATACGCAGTATTTT.

This clonotype was seen a single time. At one end the junction does not follow the germline gene, possibly because of a read error. The chain combines TRBV7-9 with TRBJ2-1; no reliable D call. CDR3 length: 12 residues. From germline, CDR1 is SEHNR and CDR2 FQNEAQ (reference sequence). The DNA of the CDR3 is TGTGCCAGCAGCAATCAGAACAATGAGCAGTTCTTT. Encoded protein: CASSNQNNEQFF. Filled out from reference TRBV7-9 and TRBJ2-1, the complete variable domain reads DTGVSQNPRHKITKRGQNVTFRCDPISEHNRLYWYRQTLGQGPEFLTYFQNEAQLEKSRLLSDRFSAERPKGSFSTLEIQRTEQGDSAMYLCASSNQNNEQFFGPGTRLTVL.

The chain is built from TRBV5-5 and TRBJ2-1, with a possible D match to TRBD2 (6 bases). Near its end, the DNA agrees better with TRBJ2-7, so the J call may be wrong. This CDR3 region has 16 residues. Per the germline V gene, CDR1 is SGHKS and CDR2 is YYEKEE (reference sequence). Here the CDR3 reads CASSSKGGASYNEQYF. The CDR3, as DNA: TGTGCCAGCAGCTCAAAGGGCGGGGCTTCCTACAATGAGCAGTACTTC.

This rearrangement joins TRBV20-1 to TRBJ2-3; the match to TRBD2 covers 10 bases. Trimming removed 6 bases from V and 5 bases from J; junction bases left unmatched: 8. The CDR3 contains 14 residues. Germline V gene lookup returns CDR1 DFQATT and CDR2 SNEGSKA (reference sequence). CDR3 amino acids: CSAPTSGNGDTQYF. DNA for the CDR3: TGCAGTGCACCCACTAGCGGGAACGGAGATACGCAGTATTTT.

This chain joins TRBV27 and TRBJ2-5; D ambiguous. CDR3 size: 14 residues. The ends were cut back, 6 bases at V and 2 bases at J, with 13 bases in the middle. Germline CDR1 is MNHEY and CDR2 is SMNVEV (reference sequence). The CDR3, as DNA: TGTGCCAGCAGATCGTGGGTGACACAAGAGACCCAGTACTTC. It codes for CASRSWVTQETQYF.

J is TRBJ1-5 and V is TRBV4-1; the match to TRBD1 covers 8 bases. With V trimmed by 3 bases and J by 5 bases, 6 bases remained unmatched. There are 15 residues in the CDR3. The germline V gene encodes CDR1 MGHRA and CDR2 YSYEKL. The DNA for the CDR3 is TGCGCCAGCAGCCACGGACAGGGTGCCCATCAGCCCCAGCATTTT. Its protein product is CASSHGQGAHQPQHF.

The rearrangement uses TRBV5-6 and TRBJ1-2; 8 bases match TRBD1. The CDR3 has 14 amino acids. The ends lost 4 bases at V and 7 bases at J; junction bases unmatched: 9. The germline CDR1 and CDR2 sequences are SGHDT and YYEEEE. CDR3 nucleotides: TGTGCCAGCAGCGGGGCAGGGGGCGCGGGTGGCTACACCTTC. It codes for CASSGAGGAGGYTF.

This rearrangement joins TRBV6-5 to TRBJ2-1, with a tentative D call TRBD1 (6 bases). This CDR3 is built from 14 residues. The V and J ends lost 4 bases and 7 bases respectively, with 14 bases between them. Germline V gene lookup returns CDR1 MNHEY and CDR2 SVGAGI. Written as DNA, the CDR3 is TGTGCCAGCAGTTTAGACAGGTTGAGGAATGAGCAGTTCTTC. Its translation is CASSLDRLRNEQFF.

This chain links TRBV28 with TRBJ1-5; D gene unclear. This CDR3 contains 14 residues. The V gene lost 3 bases and the J gene lost 7 bases, with 13 bases spanning the gap. The V gene's germline CDR1 is MDHEN and CDR2 SYDVKM. Written as DNA, the CDR3 is TGTGCCAGCAGTTTTTACCGGGTAGGCCAGCCCCAGCATTTT. Its protein product is CASSFYRVGQPQHF. Full variable domain (rest looked up from reference TRBV28 and TRBJ1-5): DVKVTQSSRYLVKRTGEKVFLECVQDMDHENMFWYRQDPGLGLRLIYFSYDVKMKEKGDIPEGYSVSREKKERFSLILESASTNQTSMYLCASSFYRVGQPQHFGDGTRLSIL.

The table lists this clonotype with a few counts. CDR3: CASSPPEDRYNEQFF. For the CDR3, the DNA is TGTGCCAGCTCACCACCGGAGGACAGGTACAATGAGCAGTTCTTC. The V call is TRBV18, the J call TRBJ2-1; TRBD1 aligns across 7 bases. V gave up 0 bases and J gave up 4 bases; unmatched junction bases: 3. This CDR3 region has 15 residues. CDR1 is KGHSH and CDR2 is LQKENI in the germline V gene.

This rearrangement joins TRBV10-3 to TRBJ2-1, with unresolved D. The CDR3 has 12 residues. The germline V and J ends were trimmed by 7 bases and 4 bases, with 8 bases remaining between them. Germline V lookup: CDR1 ENHRY, CDR2 SYGVKD. The CDR3 DNA is TGTGCCATCAAGAACGGGTACAATGAGCAGTTCTTC. This translates into CAIKNGYNEQFF.

The chain recombines TRBV4-1 with TRBJ1-5; 9 nucleotides align to TRBD1. This CDR3 spans 17 amino acids. Germline V lookup: CDR1 MGHRA, CDR2 YSYEKL. Unmatched junction bases numbered 11, after V lost 1 base and J lost 7 bases. The CDR3 sequence is CASSQVPGQGMGQPQHF. The CDR3 DNA sequence: TGCGCCAGCAGCCAAGTCCCGGGACAGGGAATGGGGCAGCCCCAGCATTTT.

In its sample, this clonotype was seen many times. This may be a read error, as it is one base from a much larger clone. The rearrangement links TRBV29-1 to TRBJ2-7, with D possibly being TRBD1 or TRBD2 (5 bases each). Trimming removed 0 bases from V and 1 base from J, with 13 bases in between. The germline V gene encodes CDR1 SQVTM and CDR2 ANQGSEA. There are 15 residues in the CDR3. In nucleotides, the CDR3 is TGCAGCGTTGAAGATGCGCCCGAGGGGTCCTACGAGCAGTACTTC. Residues: CSVEDAPEGSYEQYF.

The count of this clonotype is one. The chain carries TRBV6-1 and TRBJ2-5, with D unclear. The CDR3 is 13 residues long. Trimming took off 7 bases at V and 2 bases at J, with 11 bases between the two ends. CDR1 MNHNS and CDR2 SASEGT come from the germline V gene. CDR3 residues: CASTHDSQETQYF. Written as DNA, the CDR3 is TGTGCCAGCACCCACGACTCTCAAGAGACCCAGTACTTC.

This clonotype has just a few counts. The chain is built from TRBV28 and TRBJ2-4; D gene uncertain. The tail of the sequence fits TRBJ2-7 better, so the J call may be wrong. The CDR3 loop spans 14 amino acids. Germline V gene sequence: CDR1 MDHEN, CDR2 SYDVKM. The CDR3 DNA reads TGTGCCAGCAGTTTGCGTAACAGACCCTACGAGCAGTACTTC. The encoded protein is CASSLRNRPYEQYF.